This entry is about one TCR beta chain. This sample was taken from a study of CD8 T cells in Susac syndrome. The CDR3 has 15 amino acids. Germline CDR1 reads LNHNV; CDR2 reads YYDKDF (reference sequence). The ends were cut back, 0 bases at V and 6 bases at J, with 14 bases in the middle. Through negative isolation, CD4+ and CD8+ T cells were obtained, while TEMRA cells were enriched using FACS. The authors reverse transcribed roughly 0.5 to 1 ug RNA with random hexamers. By means of immunoSEQ multiplex PCR, TCR beta CDR3 spanning 54 Vbeta and 13 Jbeta underwent amplification. MiXCR was run by TCRdb on the immunoSEQ multiplex PCR reads, yielding one entry per CDR3 protein. The sample lists tens of thousands of distinct CDR3 sequences, just under 95% occurring once.

This receptor was obtained from a human donor with Susac syndrome. Sequenced input: CD4+ T cells from PBMCs. The gene calls are TRBV15 and TRBJ1-2; D gene unclear. The CDR3, as DNA: TGTGCCACCAGCAGAGATCTTGGGCGCCTCAATGGCTACACCTTC. Its protein product is CATSRDLGRLNGYTF.